Given below is one T cell receptor (beta chain) in context. The germline V gene encodes CDR1 SGHDN and CDR2 FVKESK. Trimming shortened V by 0 bases and J by 1 base, and 13 bases separated the two germline ends. The CDR3 spans 17 residues. The source of the sample is a study of OX40 agonist ivuxolimab in advanced cancers. Sampling of blood occurred at baseline, cycle 4 day 1, and cycle 7 day 1. Sequencing was performed with immunoSEQ multiplex PCR; in TCRdb, only in-frame clones are kept and a portion is missing. The top ten hold more than 4.5% of the sample, which has about 69,000 clones, just over 90% seen once.

The receptor was isolated from an adult with an advanced solid tumor such as melanoma, head and neck, liver or kidney cancer. This sample comprised CD4+ or CD8+ T cells sorted from blood, obtained in a trial of the OX40 agonist ivuxolimab. The V and J genes are TRBV14 and TRBJ1-3, with D possibly being TRBD1 (5 bases). The CDR3 region is CASSQDWPGLSGNTIYF. DNA for the CDR3: TGTGCCAGCAGCCAAGATTGGCCAGGGCTTTCTGGAAACACCATATATTTT.